The table lists the clone carrying this T cell receptor beta chain with a count of one. Its antigen is not identified. The ends lost 7 bases at V and 6 bases at J; junction bases unmatched: 11. CDR1 is MNHEY and CDR2 is SMNVEV in the germline V gene (reference sequence). The CDR3 totals 15 residues. This specimen comes from a study of blood T cells in healthy people across ages. Overall study context: T cells yielded about one barcoded beta molecule per two cells through template switching.

Findings and limits, study-wide: Unsorted PBMC input precluded a conclusive naive versus antigen-experienced comparison. Observed TCR beta diversity per million T cells went down as age went up. This fall followed a roughly linear course with age.

Together with a sample-barcoded 5' primer, a J-beta primer mix was included in a second PCR lasting roughly 7 to 11 cycles. TCRdb re-called the 5' RACE reads with MiXCR, one entry per CDR3 protein. The sample yields about 1.4 million distinct CDR3 sequences, 59% seen once. The J gene is TRBJ2-7, the V gene TRBV27; 11 bases match TRBD2. Source material: blood. The sequence was collected from a man aged 18 to 29 in good health. The CDR3 DNA sequence: TGTGCCAGCACCCCTCAACTAGCGGGAGTCTCCGAGCAGTACTTC. This gives the protein CASTPQLAGVSEQYF.